This T cell receptor (beta chain) is drawn from a study of cytomegalovirus exposure and HLA in healthy donors. In the study overall: 81% of roughly 400 genotyped donors fell in the Caucasian-associated ancestry cluster. General observations from the study: TCR beta chains numbering more than 150 were designated cytomegalovirus-associated. Data from an earlier analysis indicated that most TCR beta V segments were productive either about 87% or about 30% of the time.

About this clone itself: Its cognate antigen is unknown.

This PCR relied on a set of 60 Vbeta primers and 13 Jbeta primers. Sequencing used immunoSEQ multiplex PCR; TCRdb keeps in-frame clones, though not all of them. This table has about 120,000 clones, approximately 83% appearing once. Germline loops: CDR1 MNHEY, CDR2 SMNVEV (reference sequence). The CDR3 has 16 residues. The receptor's source is a woman between 40 and 50 years old in good health and CMV-seropositive. J is TRBJ2-5 and V is TRBV27; TRBD2 aligns across 11 bases. The J call may be mistaken, given a closer DNA end match to TRBJ2-7. The material sequenced was PBMCs. The CDR3 DNA follows: TGTGCCAGCAGTTTGCCTAGCGGGAGGATCCCCTACGAGCAGTACTTC. It codes for CASSLPSGRIPYEQYF.